This is a list of T cell receptor beta chains from one sample in a study of blood T cells in healthy people across ages. Each CDR3 protein is one row after TCRdb ran MiXCR on the 5' RACE reads. The sample contains some 900,000 distinct CDR3 sequences, under 50% of which appear only once. The sequenced sample consisted of blood. These receptors were obtained from a man aged 25-45 years in good health. Both conserved end residues are part of each CDR3. Fields, in order: CDR3 length, V gene, D gene, J gene, clone size, CDR3 protein, CDR3 DNA. A D gene is named only where the DNA matches it firmly. Size tells how often a clone was seen (once, few, many) or the class of an expanded clone, and some rows leave it out.

14	TRBV7-9	-	TRBJ1-2	once	CASSLVAQPLGYTF	TGTGCCAGCAGCTTAGTCGCACAGCCCCTAGGCTACACCTTC
15	TRBV6-1	TRBD2	TRBJ2-7	-	CASSEATGGRAEQYF	TGTGCCAGCAGTGAAGCAACGGGGGGGAGGGCCGAGCAGTACTTC
14	TRBV11-2	-	TRBJ2-1	-	CASSHYEGYNEQFF	TGTGCCAGCAGCCACTATGAGGGGTACAATGAGCAGTTCTTC
13	TRBV5-1	-	TRBJ2-3	once	CASSSYPVDTQYF	TGCGCCAGCAGCTCCTATCCAGTAGATACGCAGTATTTT
13	TRBV10-3	-	TRBJ1-1	-	CAISERRGAEAFF	TGTGCCATCAGTGAGAGAAGGGGAGCTGAAGCTTTCTTT
14	TRBV29-1	-	TRBJ1-1	-	CSVDGGRGHTEAFF	TGCAGCGTTGATGGTGGTAGGGGACACACTGAAGCTTTCTTT
16	TRBV6-2/TRBV6-3	-	TRBJ2-5	-	CASSSPRQGLKETQYF	TGTGCCAGCAGTTCGCCCCGTCAAGGACTCAAGGAGACCCAGTACTTC
15	TRBV5-4	-	TRBJ2-1	-	CASSLANGGYKEQFF	TGCGCCAGCAGCTTGGCGAACGGGGGATACAAGGAGCAGTTCTTC
13	TRBV12-3/TRBV12-4	-	TRBJ2-1	many	CASSPGPYNEQFF	TGTGCCAGCTCACCAGGCCCTTACAATGAGCAGTTCTTC
13	TRBV6-5	-	TRBJ2-5	-	CASRMGSQETQYF	TGTGCCAGCAGAATGGGGTCGCAAGAGACCCAGTACTTC
14	TRBV5-1	-	TRBJ1-1	-	CASSVAREGTEAFF	TGCGCCAGCAGCGTGGCCAGGGAGGGCACTGAAGCTTTCTTT
14	TRBV5-1	-	TRBJ1-4	-	CASTERGVNEKLFF	TGCGCCAGCACCGAGCGCGGGGTAAATGAAAAACTGTTTTTT
11	TRBV20-1	-	TRBJ1-4	few	CSARQNEKLFF	TGCAGTGCTAGACAGAATGAAAAACTGTTTTTT
15	TRBV5-6	-	TRBJ2-4	few	CASSPTRVDKNIQYF	TGTGCCAGCAGCCCCACTCGGGTGGACAAAAACATTCAGTACTTC
11	TRBV12-5	-	TRBJ1-2	few	CAIEGAWGYTF	TGTGCTATCGAAGGGGCGTGGGGCTACACCTTC
15	TRBV20-1	TRBD2	TRBJ2-1	-	CSARAGLAGVDEQFF	TGCAGTGCTAGAGCGGGACTAGCCGGAGTCGATGAGCAGTTCTTC
15	TRBV6-1	TRBD1	TRBJ2-7	-	CASSAPDRGTYEQYF	TGTGCCAGCAGTGCCCCGGACAGGGGGACCTACGAGCAGTACTTC
13	TRBV24-1	-	TRBJ1-2	-	CATSDPGAGGYTF	TGTGCCACCAGTGATCCTGGGGCGGGTGGCTACACCTTC
15	TRBV4-1	-	TRBJ2-7	-	CASSPGDTLNYEQYF	TGCGCCAGCAGCCCTGGGGACACTCTTAACTACGAGCAGTACTTC
14	TRBV10-2	TRBD2	TRBJ2-7	-	CASLSGDSSYEQYF	TGCGCCAGCCTTAGCGGGGATAGCTCCTACGAGCAGTACTTC
16	TRBV9	-	TRBJ1-1	-	CASSPRSGGGNTEAFF	TGTGCCAGCAGCCCCCGGAGCGGGGGAGGGAACACTGAAGCTTTCTTT
14	TRBV4-2	TRBD1	TRBJ1-2	-	CAGSQIGTAYDYTF	TGTGCCGGCAGCCAAATAGGGACAGCGTATGACTACACCTTC
13	TRBV27	TRBD1	TRBJ1-2	many	CASSSGQGYGYTF	TGTGCCAGCAGCTCGGGACAGGGATATGGCTACACCTTC
13	TRBV27	-	TRBJ2-5	-	CASSPRGHIEQYF	TGTGCCAGCAGCCCCCGCGGGCATATAGAGCAGTACTTC
12	TRBV7-2	-	TRBJ2-1	few	CASTPTVNEQFF	TGTGCCAGCACCCCGACTGTCAATGAGCAGTTCTTC
17	TRBV5-1	-	TRBJ2-3	-	CASSLTTQARVTDAQYF	TGCGCCAGCAGCTTGACGACACAGGCCCGGGTCACAGATGCGCAGTATTTT
12	TRBV12-3/TRBV12-4	TRBD1	TRBJ2-7	-	CGSGQEDNEQYF	TGTGGGTCCGGACAGGAAGACAATGAGCAGTACTTC
13	TRBV7-2	-	TRBJ2-1	-	CASSLRAGNEQFF	TGTGCCAGCAGCCTTAGAGCTGGGAATGAGCAGTTCTTC
15	TRBV3-1	-	TRBJ2-1	-	CASSQATLIYNEQFF	TGTGCCAGCAGCCAAGCGACTCTGATCTACAATGAGCAGTTCTTC
15	TRBV4-2	-	TRBJ1-5	-	CASSQDGQGHQPQHF	TGTGCCAGCAGCCAAGATGGGCAGGGCCATCAGCCCCAGCATTTT
14	TRBV25-1	-	TRBJ2-2	-	CASSESRGAGELFF	TGTGCCAGCAGTGAATCCAGGGGGGCCGGGGAGCTGTTTTTT
11	TRBV2	-	TRBJ2-2	-	CASRTTGELFF	TGTGCCAGCAGGACTACCGGGGAGCTGTTTTTT
14	TRBV18	-	TRBJ2-1	many	CASSSTAGNNEQFF	TGTGCCAGCTCATCGACGGCAGGGAACAATGAGCAGTTCTTC
15	TRBV27	-	TRBJ2-1	-	CASSLSGQGDNEQFF	TGTGCCAGCAGTTTATCGGGGCAAGGGGACAATGAGCAGTTCTTC
13	TRBV6-1	-	TRBJ1-1	-	CASSEGGVPEAFF	TGTGCCAGCAGTGAAGGGGGGGTCCCTGAAGCTTTCTTT
14	TRBV6-1	-	TRBJ2-3	-	CASSDGRVRDTQYF	TGTGCCAGCAGTGATGGCCGTGTGAGGGATACGCAGTATTTT
15	TRBV6-2/TRBV6-3	TRBD2	TRBJ2-7	-	CASSYGYGGAYEQYF	TGTGCCAGCAGTTACGGTTACGGGGGGGCCTACGAGCAGTACTTC
16	TRBV12-3/TRBV12-4	-	TRBJ2-5	once	CASSLGTSPSRETQYF	TGTGCCAGCAGTTTAGGGACCAGCCCCTCCCGGGAGACCCAGTACTTC
14	TRBV7-2	-	TRBJ2-7	-	CASSLNAGPYEQYF	TGTGCCAGCAGCTTAAATGCGGGGCCCTACGAGCAGTACTTC
17	TRBV4-1	TRBD2	TRBJ2-1	many	CASSQGLLAQIYNEQFF	TGCGCCAGCAGCCAAGGTCTACTAGCGCAGATATACAATGAGCAGTTCTTC
13	TRBV28	-	TRBJ1-4	-	CASRTGTNEKLFF	TGTGCCAGCAGGACAGGAACTAATGAAAAACTGTTTTTT
17	TRBV7-9	TRBD1	TRBJ1-1	few	CASSHRDRGPANTEAFF	TGTGCCAGCAGCCACCGGGACAGGGGGCCAGCGAACACTGAAGCTTTCTTT
15	TRBV28	-	TRBJ2-7	-	CVSSLFTGSSYEQYF	TGTGTCAGCAGTTTATTTACAGGGAGCTCCTACGAGCAGTACTTC
15	TRBV5-6	-	TRBJ1-6	few	CASSLVTGSASPLHF	TGTGCCAGCAGCTTGGTTACAGGGTCGGCATCACCCCTCCACTTT
14	TRBV3-1	TRBD1	TRBJ2-7	many	CASSPGTGDYEQYF	TGTGCCAGCAGCCCCGGGACAGGGGACTACGAGCAGTACTTC
17	TRBV20-1	TRBD1	TRBJ1-6	few	CSAREPSLGTGGKPLHF	TGCAGTGCTAGAGAGCCATCGTTAGGGACAGGGGGAAAACCCCTCCACTTT
14	TRBV12-3/TRBV12-4	-	TRBJ2-5	few	CASSPSLGHNEQYF	TGTGCCAGCAGCCCCAGCCTGGGCCACAATGAGCAGTACTTC
14	TRBV5-1	TRBD1	TRBJ2-7	many	CASSFGTGGYEQYF	TGTGCCAGCAGTTTCGGGACAGGGGGCTACGAGCAGTACTTC
16	TRBV20-1	TRBD2	TRBJ2-1	few	CSASGSGGASYNEQFF	TGCAGTGCTAGTGGCAGCGGGGGGGCCTCCTACAATGAGCAGTTCTTC
16	TRBV9	-	TRBJ2-5	-	CASSVAGGASQETQYF	TGTGCCAGCAGCGTAGCTGGGGGGGCGTCTCAAGAGACCCAGTACTTC
14	TRBV18	-	TRBJ2-7	-	CASSPPGVSHEQYF	TGTGCCAGCTCACCTCCTGGGGTTTCGCACGAGCAGTACTTC
20	TRBV24-1	TRBD2	TRBJ2-3	-	CATSAPTSGGPTFFTDTQYF	TGTGCCACCAGTGCACCAACTAGCGGGGGTCCCACCTTCTTCACAGATACGCAGTATTTT
15	TRBV11-3	-	TRBJ2-3	once	CASSLVHSSTDTQYF	TGTGCCAGCAGCTTAGTCCATTCTAGCACAGATACGCAGTATTTT
14	TRBV20-1	-	TRBJ1-2	-	CSASAGISNYGYTF	TGCAGTGCTAGCGCGGGGATCAGCAACTATGGCTACACCTTC
16	TRBV12-3/TRBV12-4	-	TRBJ1-5	-	CASSPNGAKSNQPQHF	TGTGCCAGCAGTCCCAATGGGGCGAAGAGCAATCAGCCCCAGCATTTT
15	TRBV4-1	-	TRBJ1-6	few	CASSQQGSYNSPLHF	TGCGCCAGCAGCCAACAGGGGTCCTATAATTCACCCCTCCACTTT
15	TRBV6-5	-	TRBJ2-1	-	CASSYWGQAYSEQFF	TGTGCCAGCAGTTACTGGGGGCAGGCCTACAGTGAGCAGTTCTTC
14	TRBV4-1	-	TRBJ2-3	-	CASSQEPTADTQYF	TGCGCCAGCAGCCAAGAACCGACTGCAGATACGCAGTATTTT
14	TRBV6-2/TRBV6-3	TRBD1	TRBJ2-7	few	CASSYLRGHGEQYF	TGTGCCAGCAGTTACCTCAGGGGGCATGGCGAGCAGTACTTC